This T cell receptor beta chain was identified during a study of monozygotic twins with inflammatory bowel disease. No DNA is given; TCRdb re-called the 5' RACE reads and lists each CDR3 protein once. The sample spans fewer than 200,000 distinct CDR3 sequences; the ten largest clones claim about 2.7%. The CDR3 consists of 15 residues. Germline CDR1 SGHNT, CDR2 YYREEE (reference sequence). This sequence originates from a human donor with ulcerative colitis or Crohn's disease, or a healthy co-twin of an affected twin (not recorded which). Sequencing was carried out using blood. This chain links TRBV5-4 with TRBJ2-7; TCRdb indicates TRBD1, and absent DNA this call remains unverified. The CDR3: CASSPRDRATYEQYF.